One sample yielded the 2 T cell receptor beta chains listed below, sequenced in a study of shared clonotypes between healthy human individuals. Repertoires were generated with immunoSEQ multiplex PCR, while TCRdb's copy carries only in-frame clones and drops some. The sample yields over a million clones, more than 95% seen once. The sequencing input was naive CD4+ T cells sorted from blood. The subset was: CD45RA+ positively selected. The receptors were sampled from a man between 25 and 39 years old in good health.

The chain couples TRBV10-3 to TRBJ2-1; TRBD1 is a possible D gene (6 bases). The CDR3 consists of 15 residues. The germline V gene has CDR1 ENHRY and CDR2 SYGVKD. Trimming shortened V by 0 bases and J by 7 bases, and 13 bases separated the two germline ends. The CDR3 DNA reads TGTGCCATCAGTGAGTCGATCCTTAGGGGGAATGAGCAGTTCTTC. It specifies CAISESILRGNEQFF.

Of note for this clone: The sample holds other DNA sequences that translate to the same CDR3. The chain is built from TRBV28 and TRBJ2-5, with D perhaps TRBD1 (6 bases). V was clipped by 2 bases and J by 5 bases, with 9 bases between them. The germline gives CDR1 MDHEN, CDR2 SYDVKM. This CDR3 comprises 13 residues. The CDR3 sequence: CASSLGGPETQYF. The CDR3 DNA sequence: TGTGCCAGCAGTTTAGGGGGCCCGGAGACCCAGTACTTC.